Shown below are 21 T cell receptor beta chains from a single sample sequenced in a study of blood T cell repertoires in COVID-19. The data were produced by immunoSEQ multiplex PCR, yet TCRdb's version contains in-frame clones alone and is incomplete. This table has fewer than 300,000 clones, roughly nine tenths appearing once. The sample was peripheral blood. The receptors shown here come from a woman aged 25 to 45 with COVID-19, enrolled during active disease.

The chain links TRBV3-1 (or the pseudogene TRBV3-2) to TRBJ2-5, with TRBD1 matching 11 bases. The CDR3 sequence is 16 residues long. CDR1 and CDR2 from the germline V gene are LGHDT and YNNKEL (reference sequence). J lost 4 bases, V lost 3 bases, and 7 bases had no gene match. This CDR3 is CASSHRGQGARETQYF. CDR3 bases: TGTGCCAGCAGCCACCGTGGACAGGGGGCCAGAGAGACCCAGTACTTC.

The chain combines TRBV6-1 with TRBJ2-5, with TRBD2 matching 9 bases. From germline, CDR1 is MNHNS and CDR2 SASEGT. The CDR3 length is 14 residues. The V gene end was trimmed by 5 bases and the J gene end by 5 bases; junction bases not matched to a gene: 6. The CDR3: CASSYAGGLETQYF. As DNA, the CDR3 is TGTGCCAGCAGTTATGCGGGAGGGCTTGAGACCCAGTACTTC.

Only one count was recorded for this clone. The chain is built from TRBV27 and TRBJ1-1, with D perhaps TRBD1 (5 bases). Per germline, CDR1 MNHEY and CDR2 SMNVEV (reference sequence). Trimming pared 5 bases from V and 2 bases from J, leaving 18 bases between. This CDR3 contains 16 residues. CDR3 residues: CASSQGWTSFNTEAFF. The DNA for the CDR3 is TGTGCCAGCAGTCAAGGTTGGACAAGCTTTAACACTGAAGCTTTCTTT.

The sample holds one count of this clone. V usage is TRBV2 and J usage is TRBJ1-4; possible D gene TRBD1, 5 bases. Trimming shortened V by 4 bases and J by 7 bases, and 10 bases separated the two germline ends. This CDR3 comprises 13 residues. Per germline, CDR1 SNHLY and CDR2 FYNNEI. CDR3: CASSVQGSEKLFF. Here the CDR3 DNA reads TGTGCCAGCAGTGTCCAGGGTAGTGAAAAACTGTTTTTT.

The rearrangement joins TRBV5-1 to TRBJ2-7, with TRBD2 as a possible D gene (7 bases). Trimming left V 4 bases short and J 5 bases short, with 19 bases between. Germline V gene sequence: CDR1 SGHRS, CDR2 YFSETQ. The CDR3 sequence is 15 residues long. The CDR3 sequence: CASSGGAGTVNEQYF. The CDR3 DNA reads as TGCGCCAGCAGCGGGGGGGCGGGCACGGTTAACGAGCAGTACTTC.

This clone was seen a single time. The V and J genes are TRBV19 and TRBJ1-2; no definite D call. This CDR3 comprises 15 residues. Per germline, CDR1 LNHDA and CDR2 SQIVND (reference sequence). V lost 3 bases to trimming and J lost 6 bases, with 17 bases between them. CDR3 region: CASSMDRNGHHGYTF. CDR3 DNA: TGTGCCAGTAGTATGGATCGAAATGGGCACCATGGCTACACCTTC. The full variable domain, completed using reference TRBV19 and TRBJ1-2, is DGGITQSPKYLFRKEGQNVTLSCEQNLNHDAMYWYRQDPGQGLRLIYYSQIVNDFQKGDIAEGYSVSREKKESFPLTVTSAQKNPTAFYLCASSMDRNGHHGYTFGSGTRLTVV.

The chain carries TRBV19 and TRBJ2-7; TRBD1 matches at 7 bases. The CDR3 runs 12 residues. Germline CDR1 LNHDA, CDR2 SQIVND (reference sequence). V dropped 6 bases and J dropped 3; count of bases not matched to a gene: 2. Here the CDR3 reads CASSPGGYEQYF. DNA for the CDR3: TGTGCCAGTAGCCCAGGGGGCTACGAGCAGTACTTC.

The gene calls are TRBV20-1 and TRBJ1-1; D unclear. CDR3 length equals 11 residues. Germline V gene lookup returns CDR1 DFQATT and CDR2 SNEGSKA (reference sequence). Deletions cut 1 base from V and 5 bases from J, with 5 bases between. The CDR3 sequence is CSARAATEAFF. CDR3 nucleotide sequence: TGCAGTGCTAGAGCTGCGACTGAAGCTTTCTTT.

This clone was recorded many times. CDR3 in amino acids: CASSDRDRAGNTIYF. The CDR3 DNA follows: TGTGCCAGCAGTGACCGGGACAGGGCTGGAAACACCATATATTTT. The rearrangement uses TRBV6-1 and TRBJ1-3; 9 bases map to TRBD1. V gave up 3 bases and J gave up 2 bases; unmatched junction bases: 2. Looked up from germline, CDR1 is MNHNS and CDR2 is SASEGT. This CDR3 region has 15 residues.

J is TRBJ2-1 and V is TRBV28, with TRBD2 matching 14 bases. This CDR3 region has 16 residues. Germline values: CDR1 MDHEN, CDR2 SYDVKM. V shed 4 bases, J shed 6 bases, and the junction held 5 bases outside the gene matches. The CDR3 DNA sequence: TGTGCCAGCAGTTCTCCAGGACTAGCGGGGGGCAATGAGCAGTTCTTC. Protein sequence: CASSSPGLAGGNEQFF.

The gene calls are TRBV18 and TRBJ1-3, with TRBD1 identical over 9 bases. Germline loops: CDR1 KGHSH, CDR2 LQKENI. This CDR3 contains 16 residues. V lost 4 bases and J lost 1; bases outside the gene matches: 5. CDR3 sequence reads: CASSLPGQGSGNTIYF. The CDR3 DNA reads TGTGCCAGCTCACTACCGGGACAGGGTTCTGGAAACACCATATATTTT.

The chain employs TRBV28 and TRBJ2-3, with a tentative D call TRBD1 (5 bases). Deletions cut 6 bases from V and 3 bases from J, with 19 bases between. Germline CDR1 is MDHEN and CDR2 is SYDVKM. This CDR3 is built from 16 residues. The CDR3 DNA sequence: TGTGCCAGCAGGGTAACTGGAAGGGGAAGGACAGATACGCAGTATTTT. This codes for CASRVTGRGRTDTQYF.

The chain carries TRBV12-3 or TRBV12-4 and TRBJ1-1; D is ambiguous. The germline V and J ends were trimmed by 7 bases and 4 bases, with 13 bases remaining between them. There are 13 residues in the CDR3. CDR3 DNA sequence: TGTGCCAGCACAGGAGGGCCGGCCACTGAAGCTTTCTTT. Its translation: CASTGGPATEAFF.

V gene TRBV2 combines with J gene TRBJ1-5, with D unclear. This CDR3 has 13 residues. Deletions cut 6 bases from V and 7 bases from J, with 13 bases between. Germline V gene data show CDR1 as SNHLY and CDR2 as FYNNEI. The CDR3 protein is CASRTGYPQPQHF. The CDR3, as DNA: TGTGCCAGCAGGACGGGGTACCCACAGCCCCAGCATTTT.

The chain is built from TRBV27 and TRBJ1-6; D ambiguous. CDR3 length equals 14 residues. Germline values: CDR1 MNHEY, CDR2 SMNVEV (reference sequence). V gave up 3 bases and J gave up 6 bases, with 9 bases separating them. The CDR3 reads CASSFYGVNSPLHF. CDR3 in DNA: TGTGCCAGCAGTTTTTACGGGGTTAATTCACCCCTCCACTTT.

The chain's CDR3 is CASSFTVITGELFF. In DNA form, the CDR3 reads TGTGCCAGCAGTTTTACGGTTATCACCGGGGAGCTGTTTTTT. This chain connects TRBV27 to TRBJ2-2, with unresolved D. Germline loops: CDR1 MNHEY, CDR2 SMNVEV (reference sequence). This CDR3 is built from 14 residues. Trimming took off 3 bases at V and 4 bases at J, with 9 bases between the two ends.

The chain uses TRBV29-1 and TRBJ2-5, with 11 bases identical to TRBD1. Germline V gene lookup returns CDR1 SQVTM and CDR2 ANQGSEA. Germline trimming cut 4 bases from V and 4 bases from J; bases unmatched to any gene: 8. The length of the CDR3 is 15 residues. The CDR3 reads CSVANRDRGVETQYF. CDR3 DNA sequence: TGCAGCGTTGCTAACCGGGACAGGGGGGTAGAGACCCAGTACTTC.

This chain joins TRBV4-1 and TRBJ2-7, with 8 bases aligning to TRBD2. There are 16 residues in the CDR3. J lost 2 bases, V lost 0 bases, and 6 bases had no gene match. The germline V gene has CDR1 MGHRA and CDR2 YSYEKL. This CDR3 reads CASSQDNGGGTYEQYF. For the CDR3, the DNA is TGCGCCAGCAGCCAAGATAACGGGGGGGGCACCTACGAGCAGTACTTC.

This clone has only one observation. The genes are TRBV12-3 or TRBV12-4 and TRBJ1-5; D is ambiguous. Trimming shortened V by 1 base and J by 11 bases, and 9 bases separated the two germline ends. The CDR3 length is 12 residues. The CDR3 loop is CASSLEVRSQHF. The CDR3 nucleotides read TGTGCCAGCAGTTTAGAAGTGAGGTCCCAGCATTTT.

The chain carries TRBV3-1 (or the pseudogene TRBV3-2) and TRBJ2-3, with 7 nucleotides matching TRBD2. The length of the CDR3 is 15 residues. V lost 0 bases, J lost 7 bases, and 7 bases stayed unmatched. CDR1 LGHDT and CDR2 YNNKEL come from the germline V gene (reference sequence). CDR3 residues: CASSQEKASGNTQYF. The CDR3 DNA reads TGTGCCAGCAGCCAAGAAAAGGCTAGCGGTAATACGCAGTATTTT.

The chain recombines TRBV6-5 with TRBJ1-3, with no clear D. V lost 10 bases, J lost 0 bases, and 13 bases lay in between. From germline, CDR1 is MNHEY and CDR2 SVGAGI. The CDR3 covers 14 residues. CDR3 residues: CATQKQVSGNTIYF. The CDR3 nucleotides read TGTGCCACCCAAAAACAAGTCTCTGGAAACACCATATATTTT.